The 14 T cell receptor beta chains in this list originate from one sample, sequenced in a study of OX40 agonist ivuxolimab in advanced cancers. The table came from immunoSEQ multiplex PCR; TCRdb's copy has only in-frame clones and leaves some out. This sample yields 55,000 to 75,000 clones, of which about 82% are seen a single time; approximately 10% belongs to the top ten. The sample in question was CD4+ or CD8+ T cells sorted from blood, obtained in a trial of the OX40 agonist ivuxolimab. These TCRs come from an adult with an advanced solid tumor such as melanoma, head and neck, liver or kidney cancer.

This clone was detected only a few times. This chain links TRBV30 with TRBJ1-1; 7 nucleotides line up with TRBD1. V lost 5 bases and J lost 3; bases outside the gene matches: 6. The CDR3 has 13 residues. Germline V gives CDR1 GTSNPN, CDR2 SVGIG (reference sequence). The CDR3 DNA reads as TGTGCCTGGGTTCCAACAGGGGACACTGAAGCTTTCTTT. Translated: CAWVPTGDTEAFF. Filled out from reference TRBV30 and TRBJ1-1, the complete variable domain reads SQTIHQWPATLVQPVGSPLSLECTVEGTSNPNLYWYRQAAGRGLQLLFYSVGIGQISSEVPQNLSASRPQDRQFILSSKKLLLSDSGFYLCAWVPTGDTEAFFGQGTRLTVV.

The chain uses TRBV7-2 and TRBJ2-5; the D gene is possibly TRBD1 (6 bases). The CDR3 has 16 residues. The V and J ends lost 2 bases and 4 bases respectively, with 17 bases between them. Germline loops: CDR1 SGHTA, CDR2 FQGNSA. CDR3 amino acids: CASSLKASQGVETQYF. The CDR3 DNA reads TGTGCCAGCAGCTTAAAGGCTTCACAGGGTGTAGAGACCCAGTACTTC.

The chain joins TRBV7-2 to TRBJ1-2; 10 bases are shared with TRBD1. Germline V gives CDR1 SGHTA, CDR2 FQGNSA. V trimming: 5 bases; J trimming: 6 bases; junction bases outside the gene matches: 6. The CDR3 spans 14 residues. The CDR3 here is CASSRQGQGDGYTF. The CDR3 DNA sequence: TGTGCCAGCAGCCGCCAAGGACAGGGGGATGGCTACACCTTC.

The rearrangement joins TRBV4-1 to TRBJ2-1; D is ambiguous. The CDR3 has 14 amino acids. Trimming left V 6 bases short and J 6 bases short, with 15 bases between. Germline V lookup: CDR1 MGHRA, CDR2 YSYEKL. The CDR3 region has the DNA TGCGCCAGCAGTCTCAGCAAAACGGCCAATGAGCAGTTCTTC. This translates into CASSLSKTANEQFF.

The chain combines TRBV18 with TRBJ2-1; 9 bases line up with TRBD2. V trimming: 0 bases; J trimming: 6 bases; junction bases outside the gene matches: 9. CDR3 size: 17 residues. Germline-derived CDR1 and CDR2 are KGHSH and LQKENI. Here the CDR3 reads CASSPPAASGAGNEQFF. DNA of the CDR3: TGTGCCAGCTCACCACCAGCGGCTAGCGGGGCCGGCAATGAGCAGTTCTTC.

This rearrangement joins TRBV5-6 to TRBJ1-6; 7 bases map to TRBD1. Looked up from germline, CDR1 is SGHDT and CDR2 is YYEEEE. Unmatched junction bases numbered 9, after V lost 4 bases and J lost 8 bases. The CDR3 has 15 residues. The CDR3 DNA is TGTGCCAGCAGCCTGATGAGACAGGGTGATTCACCCCTCCACTTT. This gives the protein CASSLMRQGDSPLHF.

With respect to this clone: One junction end disagrees with the germline gene, perhaps due to a read error. The V call is TRBV6-5, the J call TRBJ1-3, with TRBD1 matching over 7 bases. The CDR3 is 14 residues long. CDR1 and CDR2 from the germline V gene are MNHEY and SVGAGI. The chain's CDR3 is CASSYLQGGSTIYF. CDR3 sequence (DNA): TGTGCCAGCAGTTACCTGCAGGGGGGAAGCACCATATATTTT.

The rearrangement uses TRBV11-2 and TRBJ1-1, with D uncertain. Trimming shortened V by 3 bases and J by 3 bases, and 14 bases separated the two germline ends. This CDR3 is built from 15 residues. Germline V lookup: CDR1 SGHAT, CDR2 FQNNGV. CDR3 sequence reads: CASSLTEGPDTEAFF. The CDR3 DNA sequence: TGTGCCAGCAGCTTGACCGAGGGCCCGGACACTGAAGCTTTCTTT.

The count of this clone is one. The chain has TRBV9 and TRBJ2-4; a possible D gene is TRBD2 (6 bases). This CDR3 contains 14 residues. Germline CDR1 is SGDLS and CDR2 is YYNGEE. The V gene lost 3 bases and the J gene lost 3 bases, with 10 bases spanning the gap. The CDR3 loop reads CASSGWRGKNIQYF. The CDR3 DNA reads as TGTGCCAGCAGCGGCTGGCGGGGCAAAAACATTCAGTACTTC.

The chain carries TRBV4-3 and TRBJ2-3; D gene ambiguous. This CDR3 comprises 17 residues. The germline CDR1 and CDR2 sequences are LGHNA and YSLEER. Trimming removed 0 bases from V and 1 base from J, with 14 bases in between. The CDR3 spells CASSQDLMGKGTDTQYF. The CDR3 DNA is TGCGCCAGCAGCCAAGATTTAATGGGCAAAGGCACAGATACGCAGTATTTT.

CDR3 sequence reads: CASSIGQRLGYQETQYF. The CDR3 region has the DNA TGTGCCAGTAGTATCGGACAGCGTCTGGGATACCAAGAGACCCAGTACTTC. The rearrangement links TRBV19 to TRBJ2-5; maybe TRBD1 (6 bases). Germline CDR1 is LNHDA and CDR2 is SQIVND (reference sequence). Trimming shortened V by 3 bases and J by 0 bases, and 17 bases separated the two germline ends. The CDR3 covers 17 residues. Using reference TRBV19 and TRBJ2-5 for the parts outside the CDR3, the full variable domain is DGGITQSPKYLFRKEGQNVTLSCEQNLNHDAMYWYRQDPGQGLRLIYYSQIVNDFQKGDIAEGYSVSREKKESFPLTVTSAQKNPTAFYLCASSIGQRLGYQETQYFGPGTRLLVL.

This clone was picked up one time. V gene TRBV7-2 combines with J gene TRBJ2-7; D is uncertain. Trimming took off 5 bases at V and 0 bases at J, with 11 bases between the two ends. The germline V gene has CDR1 SGHTA and CDR2 FQGNSA. The CDR3 contains 14 residues. CDR3 sequence: CASSPEMASYEQYF. The CDR3 DNA is TGTGCCAGCAGCCCTGAAATGGCCTCCTACGAGCAGTACTTC.

This chain uses TRBV4-1 with TRBJ2-5; 12 nucleotides align to TRBD2. The junction had 8 bases not matched to a gene; V was cut back by 4 bases and J by 5 bases. The germline V gene encodes CDR1 MGHRA and CDR2 YSYEKL. The CDR3 extends over 16 amino acids. Here the CDR3 DNA reads TGCGCCAGCAGCCTGAGACTAGCGGGAGCTGGGGAGACCCAGTACTTC. It translates to CASSLRLAGAGETQYF.

The chain employs TRBV6-4 and TRBJ1-5; 9 bases are a match to TRBD1. The CDR3 loop spans 17 amino acids. Germline lookup yields CDR1 MRHNA and CDR2 SNTAGT. Losses at the gene ends were 4 bases for V and 1 base for J; bases not matched to a gene: 8. CDR3 nucleotides: TGTGCCAGCAGTGTAGCCAGGGACAGGGAGAGCAATCAGCCCCAGCATTTT. Translated, it gives CASSVARDRESNQPQHF.